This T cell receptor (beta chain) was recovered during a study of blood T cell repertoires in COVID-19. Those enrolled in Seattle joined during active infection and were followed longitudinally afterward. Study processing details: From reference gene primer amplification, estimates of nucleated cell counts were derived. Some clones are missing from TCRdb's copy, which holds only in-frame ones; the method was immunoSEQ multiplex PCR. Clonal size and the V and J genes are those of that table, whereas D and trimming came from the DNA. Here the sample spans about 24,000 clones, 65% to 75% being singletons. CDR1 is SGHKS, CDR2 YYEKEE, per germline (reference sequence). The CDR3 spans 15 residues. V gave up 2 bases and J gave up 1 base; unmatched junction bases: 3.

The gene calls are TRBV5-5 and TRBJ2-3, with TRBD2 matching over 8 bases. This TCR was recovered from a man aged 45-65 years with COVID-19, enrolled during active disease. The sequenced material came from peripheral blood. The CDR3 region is CASSFELAGTDTQYF. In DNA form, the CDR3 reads TGTGCCAGCAGCTTCGAACTAGCGGGCACAGATACGCAGTATTTT.